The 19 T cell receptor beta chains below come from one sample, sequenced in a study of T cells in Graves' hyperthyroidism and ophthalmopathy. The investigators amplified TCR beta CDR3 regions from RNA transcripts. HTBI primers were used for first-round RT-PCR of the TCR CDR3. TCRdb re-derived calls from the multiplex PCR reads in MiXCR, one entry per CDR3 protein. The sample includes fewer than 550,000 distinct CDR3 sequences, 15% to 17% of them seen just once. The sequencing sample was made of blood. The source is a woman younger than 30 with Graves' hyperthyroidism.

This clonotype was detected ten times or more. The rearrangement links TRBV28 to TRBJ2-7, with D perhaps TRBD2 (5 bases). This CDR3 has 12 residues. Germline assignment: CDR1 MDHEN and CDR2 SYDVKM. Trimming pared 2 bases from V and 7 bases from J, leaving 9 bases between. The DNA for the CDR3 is TGTGCCAGCAGTTTACTTACGGGGGAGCAGTACTTC. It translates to CASSLLTGEQYF.

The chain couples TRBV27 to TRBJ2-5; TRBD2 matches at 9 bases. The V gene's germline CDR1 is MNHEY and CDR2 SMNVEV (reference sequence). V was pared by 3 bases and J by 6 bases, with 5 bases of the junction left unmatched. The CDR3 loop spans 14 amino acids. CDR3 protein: CASSFGGGAKTQYF. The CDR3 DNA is TGTGCCAGCAGTTTCGGCGGGGGGGCCAAGACCCAGTACTTC.

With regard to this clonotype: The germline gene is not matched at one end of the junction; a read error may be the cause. CDR3 nucleotides: TGTGCCGGCAGCTCCGGGACCTACAATGAGCAGTTCTTC. Residues: CAGSSGTYNEQFF. The V gene is TRBV13, the J gene TRBJ2-1; the D gene is possibly TRBD2 (5 bases). Germline CDR1 and CDR2: PRHDT and FYEKMQ (reference sequence). The CDR3 extends over 13 amino acids. The entire variable domain, with the rest obtained from reference TRBV13 and TRBJ2-1, is as follows: AAGVIQSPRHLIKEKRETATLKCYPIPRHDTVYWYQQGPGQDPQFLISFYEKMQSDKGSIPDRFSAQQFSDYHSELNMSSLELGDSALYFCAGSSGTYNEQFFGPGTRLTVL.

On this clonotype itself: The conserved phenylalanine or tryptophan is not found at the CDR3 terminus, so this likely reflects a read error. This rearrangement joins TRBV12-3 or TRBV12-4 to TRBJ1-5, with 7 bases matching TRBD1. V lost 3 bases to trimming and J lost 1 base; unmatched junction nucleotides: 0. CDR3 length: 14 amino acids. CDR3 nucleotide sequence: TGTGCCAGCAGTTTGGACAGGAGCAATCAGCCCCAGCATTCT. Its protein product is CASSLDRSNQPQHS.

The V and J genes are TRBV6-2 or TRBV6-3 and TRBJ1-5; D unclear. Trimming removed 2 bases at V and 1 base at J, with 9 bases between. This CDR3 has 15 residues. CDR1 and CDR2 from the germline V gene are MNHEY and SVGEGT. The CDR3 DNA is TGTGCCAGCAGTTACACCAGAGGAAGCAATCAGCCCCAGCATTTT. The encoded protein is CASSYTRGSNQPQHF.

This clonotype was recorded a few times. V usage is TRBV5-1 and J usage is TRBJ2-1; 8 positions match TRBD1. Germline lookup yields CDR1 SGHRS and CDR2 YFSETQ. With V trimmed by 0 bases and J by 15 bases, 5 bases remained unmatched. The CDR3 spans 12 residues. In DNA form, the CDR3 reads TGCGCCAGCAGCTTGGAACCAGGGGGCCGGTTCTTC. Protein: CASSLEPGGRFF. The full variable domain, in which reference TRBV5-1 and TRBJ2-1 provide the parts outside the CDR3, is KAGVTQTPRYLIKTRGQQVTLSCSPISGHRSVSWYQQTPGQGLQFLFEYFSETQRNKGNFPGRFSGRQFSNSRSEMNVSTLELGDSALYLCASSLEPGGRFFGPGTRLTVL.

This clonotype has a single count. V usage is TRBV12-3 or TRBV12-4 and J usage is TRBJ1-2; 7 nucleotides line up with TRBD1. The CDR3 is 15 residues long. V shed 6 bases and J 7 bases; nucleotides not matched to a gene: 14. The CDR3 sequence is CASSHQRQGYTGYTF. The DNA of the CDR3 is TGTGCCAGCAGCCACCAAAGACAGGGCTACACTGGCTACACCTTC.

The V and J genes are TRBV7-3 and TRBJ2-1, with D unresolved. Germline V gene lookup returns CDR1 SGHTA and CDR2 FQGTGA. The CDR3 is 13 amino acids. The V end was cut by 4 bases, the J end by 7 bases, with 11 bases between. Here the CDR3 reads CASSSLAINEQFF. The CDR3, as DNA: TGTGCCAGCAGCTCCCTCGCTATAAATGAGCAGTTCTTC.

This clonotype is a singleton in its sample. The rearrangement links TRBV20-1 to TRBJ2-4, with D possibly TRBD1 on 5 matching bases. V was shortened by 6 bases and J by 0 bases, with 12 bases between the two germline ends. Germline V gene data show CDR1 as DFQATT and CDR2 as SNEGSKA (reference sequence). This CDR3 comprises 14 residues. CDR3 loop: CSAKTGLAKNIQYF. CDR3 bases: TGCAGTGCAAAAACAGGATTAGCCAAAAACATTCAGTACTTC.

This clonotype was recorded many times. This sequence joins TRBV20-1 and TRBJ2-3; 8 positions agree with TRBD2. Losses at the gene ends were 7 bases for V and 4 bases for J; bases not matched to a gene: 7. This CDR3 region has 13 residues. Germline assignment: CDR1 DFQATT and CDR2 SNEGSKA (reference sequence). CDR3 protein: CSVQAGAADTQYF. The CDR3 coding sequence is TGCAGTGTTCAAGCGGGGGCTGCAGATACGCAGTATTTT.

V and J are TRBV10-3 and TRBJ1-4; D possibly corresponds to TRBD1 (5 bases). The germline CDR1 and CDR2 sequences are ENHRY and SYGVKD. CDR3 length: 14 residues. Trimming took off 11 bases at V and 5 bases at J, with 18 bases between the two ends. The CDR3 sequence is CAASRDSLNEKLFF. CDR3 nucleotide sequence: TGTGCCGCCTCACGAGACAGCCTGAATGAAAAACTGTTTTTT.

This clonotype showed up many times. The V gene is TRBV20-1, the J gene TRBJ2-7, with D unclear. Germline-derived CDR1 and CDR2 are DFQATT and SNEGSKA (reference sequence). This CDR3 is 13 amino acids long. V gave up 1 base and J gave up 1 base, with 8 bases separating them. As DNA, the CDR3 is TGCAGTGCTAGAGCAGAGAAATCCTACGAGCAGTACTTC. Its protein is CSARAEKSYEQYF.

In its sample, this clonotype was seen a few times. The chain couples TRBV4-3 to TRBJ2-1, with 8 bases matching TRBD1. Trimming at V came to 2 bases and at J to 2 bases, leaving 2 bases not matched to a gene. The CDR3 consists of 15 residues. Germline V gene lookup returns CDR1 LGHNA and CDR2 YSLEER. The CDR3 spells CASSQNRGAYNEQFF. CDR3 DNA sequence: TGCGCCAGCAGCCAAAACAGGGGGGCCTACAATGAGCAGTTCTTC.

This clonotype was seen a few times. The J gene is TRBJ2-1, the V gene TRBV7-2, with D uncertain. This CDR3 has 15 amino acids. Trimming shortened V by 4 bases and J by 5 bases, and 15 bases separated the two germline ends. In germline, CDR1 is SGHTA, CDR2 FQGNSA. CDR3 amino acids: CASSSSLRRDNEQFF. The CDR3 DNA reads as TGTGCCAGCAGCTCATCCCTTCGGCGTGACAATGAGCAGTTCTTC.

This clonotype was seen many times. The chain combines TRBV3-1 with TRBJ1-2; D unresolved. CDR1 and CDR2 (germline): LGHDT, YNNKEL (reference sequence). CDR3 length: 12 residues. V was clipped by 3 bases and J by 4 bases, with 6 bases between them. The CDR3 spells CASSQTFYGYTF. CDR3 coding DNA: TGTGCCAGCAGCCAGACTTTCTATGGCTACACCTTC. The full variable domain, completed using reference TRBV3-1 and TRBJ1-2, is DTAVSQTPKYLVTQMGNDKSIKCEQNLGHDTMYWYKQDSKKFLKIMFSYNNKELIINETVPNRFSPKSPDKAHLNLHINSLELGDSAVYFCASSQTFYGYTFGSGTRLTVV.

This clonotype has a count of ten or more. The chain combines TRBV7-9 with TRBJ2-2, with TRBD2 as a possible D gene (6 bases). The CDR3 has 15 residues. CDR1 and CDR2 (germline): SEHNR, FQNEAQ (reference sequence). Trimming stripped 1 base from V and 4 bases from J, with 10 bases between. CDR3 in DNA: TGTGCCAGCAGCTTAGTAACTAGCCGCACCGGGGAGCTGTTTTTT. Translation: CASSLVTSRTGELFF.

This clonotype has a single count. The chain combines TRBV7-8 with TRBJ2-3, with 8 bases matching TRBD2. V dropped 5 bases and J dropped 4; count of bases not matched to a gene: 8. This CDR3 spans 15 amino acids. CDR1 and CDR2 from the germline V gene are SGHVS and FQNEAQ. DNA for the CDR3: TGTGCCAGCAGCCCCCGGGGGGGGGCTGCAGATACGCAGTATTTT. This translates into CASSPRGGAADTQYF.

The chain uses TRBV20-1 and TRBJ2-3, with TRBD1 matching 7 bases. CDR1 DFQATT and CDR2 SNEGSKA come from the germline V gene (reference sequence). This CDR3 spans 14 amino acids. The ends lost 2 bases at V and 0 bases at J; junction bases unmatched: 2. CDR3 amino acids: CSARLGQSTDTQYF. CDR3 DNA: TGCAGTGCTAGACTGGGACAGAGCACAGATACGCAGTATTTT.

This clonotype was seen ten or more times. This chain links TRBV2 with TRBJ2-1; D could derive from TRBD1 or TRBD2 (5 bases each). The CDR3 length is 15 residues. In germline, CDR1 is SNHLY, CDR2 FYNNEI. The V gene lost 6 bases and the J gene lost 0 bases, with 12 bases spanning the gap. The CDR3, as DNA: TGTGCCAGCAGGAGGGGCAGGACCTCCTACAATGAGCAGTTCTTC. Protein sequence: CASRRGRTSYNEQFF.